Reported below is one TCR beta chain. What it binds is unknown. UMIs accompanied the 5'RACE template switching by which TCR beta cDNA was made. One entry per CDR3 protein, without DNA, is what TCRdb gives after re-calling the 5' RACE reads. The sample has roughly 150,000 distinct CDR3 sequences; the top ten hold roughly 21%. This CDR3 contains 14 residues. Germline assignment: CDR1 SGHAT and CDR2 FQNNGV. The sample originates from a study of T cells expressing NK-cell markers. Overall study: Beta-chain profiling covered CD3+CD56+NKG2C+, CD3+CD56+NKG2C- and CD3+CD56-NKG2C+ sorted subsets. HCMV serostatus: seven of eight sequenced donors positive, one negative. Points from the study as a whole: Topping the CD3+CD56-NKG2C+ fraction as well were these clonotypes, in a handful of donors.

The sequence was obtained from a man aged 18-75 years in good health. Material: blood T cells: a sorted CD56 or NKG2C T cell subset, CD4+ or CD8+ T cells, or bulk PBMC T cells (not recorded which). The V call is TRBV11-2, the J call TRBJ2-1; TCRdb lists TRBD2, though no DNA is available to test this call. CDR3 sequence reads: CASSARTRYNEQFF.